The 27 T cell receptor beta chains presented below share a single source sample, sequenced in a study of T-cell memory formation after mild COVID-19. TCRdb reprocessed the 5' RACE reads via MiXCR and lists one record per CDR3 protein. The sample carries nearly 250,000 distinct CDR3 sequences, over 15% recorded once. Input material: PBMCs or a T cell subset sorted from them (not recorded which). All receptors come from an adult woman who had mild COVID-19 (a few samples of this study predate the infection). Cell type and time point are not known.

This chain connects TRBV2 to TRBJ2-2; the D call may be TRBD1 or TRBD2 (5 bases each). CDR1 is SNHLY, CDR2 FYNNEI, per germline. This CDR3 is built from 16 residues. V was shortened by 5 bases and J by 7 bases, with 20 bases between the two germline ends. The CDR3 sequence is CASSPQRDAAVGELFF. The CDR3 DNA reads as TGTGCCAGCAGTCCGCAGAGGGACGCCGCCGTCGGGGAGCTGTTTTTT.

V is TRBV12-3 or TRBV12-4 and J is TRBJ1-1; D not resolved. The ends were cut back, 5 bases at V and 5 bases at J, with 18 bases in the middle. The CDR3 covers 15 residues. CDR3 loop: CASSAQLAVGTEAFF. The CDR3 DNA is TGTGCCAGCAGTGCGCAGTTGGCCGTAGGGACTGAAGCTTTCTTT.

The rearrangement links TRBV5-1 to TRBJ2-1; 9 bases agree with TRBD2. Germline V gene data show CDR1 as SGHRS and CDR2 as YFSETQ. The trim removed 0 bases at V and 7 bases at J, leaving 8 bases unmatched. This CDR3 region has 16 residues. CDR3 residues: CASSLERRGGANEQFF. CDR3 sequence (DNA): TGCGCCAGCAGCTTGGAAAGACGCGGGGGGGCAAATGAGCAGTTCTTC.

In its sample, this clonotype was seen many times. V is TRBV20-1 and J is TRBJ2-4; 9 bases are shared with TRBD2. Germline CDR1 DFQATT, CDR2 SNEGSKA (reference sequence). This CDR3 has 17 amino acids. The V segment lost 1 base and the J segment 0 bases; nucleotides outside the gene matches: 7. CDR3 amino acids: CSARVLAGLGAKNIQYF. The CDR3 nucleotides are TGCAGTGCTAGAGTACTAGCGGGTCTCGGAGCCAAAAACATTCAGTACTTC.

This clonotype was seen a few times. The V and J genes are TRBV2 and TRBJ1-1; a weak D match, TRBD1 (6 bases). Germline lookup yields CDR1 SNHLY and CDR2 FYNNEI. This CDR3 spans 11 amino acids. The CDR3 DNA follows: TGTAGGATAGGACAGTCAGCTGAAGCTTTCTTT. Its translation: CRIGQSAEAFF. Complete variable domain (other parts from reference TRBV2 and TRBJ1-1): EPEVTQTPSHQVTQMGQEVILRCVPISNHLYFYWYRQILGQKVEFLVSFYNNEISEKSEIFDDQFSVERPDGSNFTLKIRSTKLEDSAMYFCRIGQSAEAFFGQGTRLTVV.

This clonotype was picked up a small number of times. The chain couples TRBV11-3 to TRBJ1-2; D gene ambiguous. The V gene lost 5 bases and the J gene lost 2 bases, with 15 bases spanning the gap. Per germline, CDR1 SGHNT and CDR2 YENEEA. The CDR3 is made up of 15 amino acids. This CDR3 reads CASSPPGIPNYGYTF. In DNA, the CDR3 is TGTGCCAGCAGCCCTCCCGGGATCCCGAACTATGGCTACACCTTC.

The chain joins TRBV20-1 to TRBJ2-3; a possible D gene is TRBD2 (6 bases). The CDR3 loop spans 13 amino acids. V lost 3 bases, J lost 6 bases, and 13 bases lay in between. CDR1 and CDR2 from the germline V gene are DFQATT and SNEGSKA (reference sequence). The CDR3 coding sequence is TGCAGTGCTAGGAGCGGGCGGGCGGATACGCAGTATTTT. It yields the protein CSARSGRADTQYF.

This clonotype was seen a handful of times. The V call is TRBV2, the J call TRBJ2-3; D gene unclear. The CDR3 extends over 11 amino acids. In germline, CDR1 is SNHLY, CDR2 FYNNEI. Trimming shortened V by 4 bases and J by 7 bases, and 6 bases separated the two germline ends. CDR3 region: CASSVLNTQYF. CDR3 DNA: TGTGCCAGCAGTGTCCTAAATACGCAGTATTTT.

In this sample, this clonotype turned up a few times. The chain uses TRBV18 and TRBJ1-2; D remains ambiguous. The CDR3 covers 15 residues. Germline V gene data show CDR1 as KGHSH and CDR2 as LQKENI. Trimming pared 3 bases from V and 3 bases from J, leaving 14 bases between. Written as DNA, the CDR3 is TGTGCCAGCTCACCCCTGGGAGAGTCGGACTATGGCTACACCTTC. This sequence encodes CASSPLGESDYGYTF.

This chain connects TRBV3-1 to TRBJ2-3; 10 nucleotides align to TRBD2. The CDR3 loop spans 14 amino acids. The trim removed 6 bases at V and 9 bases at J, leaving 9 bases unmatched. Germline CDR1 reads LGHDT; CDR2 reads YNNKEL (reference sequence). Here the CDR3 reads CASRGSSGGRTQYF. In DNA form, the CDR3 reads TGTGCCAGCAGGGGCTCTAGCGGGGGACGAACGCAGTATTTT.

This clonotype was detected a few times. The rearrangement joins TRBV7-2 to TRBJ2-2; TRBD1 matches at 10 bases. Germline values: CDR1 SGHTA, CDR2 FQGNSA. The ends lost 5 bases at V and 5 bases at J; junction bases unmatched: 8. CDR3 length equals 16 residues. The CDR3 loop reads CASSPSWDRGTGELFF. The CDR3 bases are TGTGCCAGCAGCCCGTCATGGGACAGGGGTACCGGGGAGCTGTTTTTT.

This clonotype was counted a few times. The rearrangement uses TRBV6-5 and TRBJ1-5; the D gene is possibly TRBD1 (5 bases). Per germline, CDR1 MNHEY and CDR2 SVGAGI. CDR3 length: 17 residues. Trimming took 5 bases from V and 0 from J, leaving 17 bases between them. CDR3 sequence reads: CASSTRGGQGSNQPQHF. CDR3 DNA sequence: TGTGCCAGCAGTACCCGCGGTGGGCAGGGTAGCAATCAGCCCCAGCATTTT.

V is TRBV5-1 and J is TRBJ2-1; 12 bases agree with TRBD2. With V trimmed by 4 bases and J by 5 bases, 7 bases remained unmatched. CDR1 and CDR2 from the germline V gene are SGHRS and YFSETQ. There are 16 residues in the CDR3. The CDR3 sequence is CASSPRGLAGHNEQFF. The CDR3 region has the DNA TGCGCCAGCAGCCCGAGGGGACTAGCGGGTCACAATGAGCAGTTCTTC.

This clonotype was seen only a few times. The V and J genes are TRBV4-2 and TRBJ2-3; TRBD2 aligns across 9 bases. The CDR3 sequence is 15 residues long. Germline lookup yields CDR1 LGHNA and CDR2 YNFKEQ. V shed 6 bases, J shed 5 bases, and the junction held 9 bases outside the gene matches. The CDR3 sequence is CASSPLAGAKDTQYF. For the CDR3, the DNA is TGTGCCAGCAGTCCATTAGCGGGAGCGAAAGATACGCAGTATTTT.

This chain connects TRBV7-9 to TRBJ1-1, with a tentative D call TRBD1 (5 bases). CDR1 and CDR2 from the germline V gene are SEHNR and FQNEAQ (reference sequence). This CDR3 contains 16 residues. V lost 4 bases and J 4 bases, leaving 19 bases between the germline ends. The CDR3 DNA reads TGTGCCAGCAGCTCGTTCGTGAGACAGCGTGGCACTGAAGCTTTCTTT. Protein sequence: CASSSFVRQRGTEAFF.

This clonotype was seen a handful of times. The CDR3 DNA follows: TGTGCCAGCAGTGTACTACAGGGGGCGGGTCAGCCCCAGCATTTT. Translation gives CASSVLQGAGQPQHF. The chain links TRBV27 to TRBJ1-5; 9 bases are a match to TRBD1. The CDR3 covers 15 residues. J was trimmed by 6 bases and V by 5 bases; bases with no gene match: 8. In germline, CDR1 is MNHEY, CDR2 SMNVEV (reference sequence).

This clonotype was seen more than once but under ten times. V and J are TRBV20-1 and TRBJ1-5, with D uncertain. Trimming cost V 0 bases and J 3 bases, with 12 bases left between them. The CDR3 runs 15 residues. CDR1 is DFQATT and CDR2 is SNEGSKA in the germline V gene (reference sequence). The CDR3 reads CSARDRGRLNQPQHF. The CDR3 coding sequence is TGCAGTGCTAGAGATCGAGGCCGTCTCAATCAGCCCCAGCATTTT.

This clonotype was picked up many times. The CDR3 protein is CASSVSLGEGFTEAFF. The CDR3 nucleotides are TGTGCCAGCAGCGTAAGTTTGGGGGAAGGGTTCACTGAAGCTTTCTTT. This chain uses TRBV9 with TRBJ1-1; a possible D gene is TRBD1 (5 bases). Deletions cut 1 base from V and 4 bases from J, with 17 bases between. Germline values: CDR1 SGDLS, CDR2 YYNGEE. There are 16 residues in the CDR3.

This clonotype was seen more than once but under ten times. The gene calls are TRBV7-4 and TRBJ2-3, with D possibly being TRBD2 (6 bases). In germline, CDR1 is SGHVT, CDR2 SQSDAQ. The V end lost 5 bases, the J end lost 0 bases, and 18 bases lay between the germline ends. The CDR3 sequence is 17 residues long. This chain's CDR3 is CASSPTIGGTSTDTQYF. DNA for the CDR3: TGTGCCAGCAGCCCCACAATCGGTGGGACTAGCACAGATACGCAGTATTTT.

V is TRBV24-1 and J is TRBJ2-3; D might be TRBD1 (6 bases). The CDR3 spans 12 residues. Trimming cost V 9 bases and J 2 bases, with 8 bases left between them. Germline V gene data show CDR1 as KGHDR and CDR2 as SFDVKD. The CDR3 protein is CATGGNTDTQYF. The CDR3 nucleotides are TGTGCCACCGGGGGCAACACAGATACGCAGTATTTT.

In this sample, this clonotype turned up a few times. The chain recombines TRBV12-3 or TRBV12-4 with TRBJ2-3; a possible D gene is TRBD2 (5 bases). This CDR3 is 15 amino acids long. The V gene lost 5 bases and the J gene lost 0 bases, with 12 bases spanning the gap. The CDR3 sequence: CASSPFTGSTDTQYF. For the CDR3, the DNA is TGTGCCAGCAGTCCCTTCACGGGGAGCACAGATACGCAGTATTTT.

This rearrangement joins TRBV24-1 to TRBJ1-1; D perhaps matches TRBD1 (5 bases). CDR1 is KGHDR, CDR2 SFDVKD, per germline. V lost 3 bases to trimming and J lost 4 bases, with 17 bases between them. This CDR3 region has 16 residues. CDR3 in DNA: TGTGCCACCAGTGATCCCTCGGGCCCTACAGGCACTGAAGCTTTCTTT. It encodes CATSDPSGPTGTEAFF.

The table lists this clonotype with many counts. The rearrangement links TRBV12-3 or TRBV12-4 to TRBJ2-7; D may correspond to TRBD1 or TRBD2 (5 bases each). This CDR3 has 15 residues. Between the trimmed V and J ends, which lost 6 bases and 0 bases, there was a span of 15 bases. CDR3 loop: CASSPGPQPSYEQYF. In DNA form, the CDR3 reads TGTGCCAGCAGCCCGGGACCCCAACCCTCCTACGAGCAGTACTTC.

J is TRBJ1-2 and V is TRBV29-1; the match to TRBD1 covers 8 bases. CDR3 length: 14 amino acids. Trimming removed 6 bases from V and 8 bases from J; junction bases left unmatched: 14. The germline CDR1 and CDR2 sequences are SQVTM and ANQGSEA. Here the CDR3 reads CSVATDRASRGYTF. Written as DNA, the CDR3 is TGCAGCGTAGCCACGGACAGGGCCTCTCGGGGCTACACCTTC.

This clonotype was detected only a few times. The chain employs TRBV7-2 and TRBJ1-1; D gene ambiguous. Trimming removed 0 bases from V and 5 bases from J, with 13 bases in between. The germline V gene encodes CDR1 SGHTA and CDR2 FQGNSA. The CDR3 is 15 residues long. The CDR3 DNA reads TGTGCCAGCAGCTTAGCGCAACCTATTTGGACTGAAGCTTTCTTT. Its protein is CASSLAQPIWTEAFF.

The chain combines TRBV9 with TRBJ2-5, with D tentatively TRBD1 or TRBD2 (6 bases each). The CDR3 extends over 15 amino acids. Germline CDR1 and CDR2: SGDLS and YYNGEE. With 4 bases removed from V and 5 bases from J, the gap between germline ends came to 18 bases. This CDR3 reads CASSPPWGAGETQYF. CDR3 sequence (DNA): TGTGCCAGCAGCCCACCCTGGGGGGCAGGGGAGACCCAGTACTTC.

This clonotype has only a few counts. The CDR3 bases are TGTGCCAGCACCTATTCTGTTACGCAGTATTTT. Protein: CASTYSVTQYF. This chain uses TRBV7-2 with TRBJ2-3, with no clear D. Germline values: CDR1 SGHTA, CDR2 FQGNSA. This CDR3 spans 11 amino acids. V was cut by 7 bases and J by 8 bases, with 10 bases left in between.